This entry lists 24 T cell receptor beta chains sequenced from one sample in a study of identical twins. MiXCR, run by TCRdb on the 5' RACE reads, gives a single entry per CDR3 protein. Of about 1.7 million distinct CDR3 sequences detected, roughly a third appear once; the ten largest clones hold approximately 0.25%. Sequenced: cord blood. Source of these receptors: a newborn girl in good health.

This clonotype was recorded a few times. The chain joins TRBV6-2 or TRBV6-3 to TRBJ2-3; D is undetermined. Trimming left V 2 bases short and J 9 bases short, with 9 bases between. There are 12 residues in the CDR3. Germline assignment: CDR1 MNHEY and CDR2 SVGEGT. This chain's CDR3 is CASSYDDSTQYF. In DNA, the CDR3 is TGTGCCAGCAGTTACGACGACTCGACGCAGTATTTT.

This clonotype has a count of ten or more. V and J are TRBV9 and TRBJ2-7, with D maybe TRBD1 (5 bases). This CDR3 has 12 residues. Germline CDR1 and CDR2: SGDLS and YYNGEE. Between the trimmed V and J ends, which lost 0 bases and 4 bases, there was a span of 5 bases. The CDR3 sequence is CASSVEGYEQYF. In DNA form, the CDR3 reads TGTGCCAGCAGCGTAGAGGGGTACGAGCAGTACTTC.

The V and J genes are TRBV7-2 and TRBJ2-3; TRBD2 aligns across 8 bases. The J segment lost 4 bases and the V segment lost 2 bases, leaving 11 bases of the junction unmatched. Germline CDR1 is SGHTA and CDR2 is FQGNSA. CDR3 size: 17 residues. In DNA, the CDR3 is TGTGCCAGCAGCTTATTGATTTTTCGGGAGGGCTCAGATACGCAGTATTTT. It specifies CASSLLIFREGSDTQYF.

The chain uses TRBV12-3 or TRBV12-4 and TRBJ2-5; no definite D call. CDR3 length: 13 amino acids. V shed 5 bases and J shed 2 bases, with 9 bases lying between them. The CDR3, as DNA: TGTGCCAGCAGTACTCCCAGGCAAGAGACCCAGTACTTC. Amino acid sequence: CASSTPRQETQYF.

This clonotype was counted at least ten times. The rearrangement uses TRBV6-5 and TRBJ2-7; D remains ambiguous. With 1 base removed from V and 0 bases from J, the gap between germline ends came to 4 bases. This CDR3 region has 13 residues. The germline V gene encodes CDR1 MNHEY and CDR2 SVGAGI. The CDR3 DNA is TGTGCCAGCAGTTACTACAGCTCCTACGAGCAGTACTTC. Translation gives CASSYYSSYEQYF.

This clonotype was picked up a small number of times. V is TRBV6-1 and J is TRBJ2-7; 7 bases are a match to TRBD1. The CDR3 is 11 amino acids. Germline-derived CDR1 and CDR2 are MNHNS and SASEGT. After removal of 7 bases from V and 6 bases from J, the junction contained 3 bases not matched to a gene. Here the CDR3 DNA reads TGTGCCAGCAACAACAGGGGCGAGCAGTACTTC. Translation: CASNNRGEQYF.

The chain uses TRBV6-1 and TRBJ2-7, with D hard to call. Trimming pared 3 bases from V and 0 bases from J, leaving 12 bases between. Germline V gene sequence: CDR1 MNHNS, CDR2 SASEGT. The CDR3 length is 15 residues. CDR3: CASSEWPSNSYEQYF. The CDR3, as DNA: TGTGCCAGCAGTGAGTGGCCATCTAACTCCTACGAGCAGTACTTC.

J is TRBJ1-2 and V is TRBV12-3 or TRBV12-4; TRBD1 matches at 8 bases. The CDR3 consists of 14 residues. J lost 2 bases, V lost 6 bases, and 5 bases had no gene match. The CDR3 protein is CASRANRGNYGYTF. CDR3 coding DNA: TGTGCCAGCAGGGCGAACAGGGGGAACTATGGCTACACCTTC.

The rearrangement links TRBV12-3 or TRBV12-4 to TRBJ1-5; 11 bases line up with TRBD1. Unmatched junction bases numbered 14, after V lost 3 bases and J lost 7 bases. The CDR3 is 18 residues long. This CDR3 reads CASSFSGTGGVSSQPQHF. Written as DNA, the CDR3 is TGTGCCAGCAGTTTTAGCGGGACAGGGGGTGTCTCGAGCCAGCCCCAGCATTTT.

This clonotype has only a few counts. A read error may account for a junction end that differs from germline. V and J are TRBV4-2 and TRBJ1-4, with 9 bases lining up with TRBD1. The length of the CDR3 is 17 residues. Per germline, CDR1 LGHNA and CDR2 YNFKEQ. As DNA, the CDR3 is TGTGCCAGCAGCCCACAGGGGGCCGGCGCAACTAATGAAGAACTGTTTTTT. This gives the protein CASSPQGAGATNEELFF.

This clonotype was seen a handful of times. The chain combines TRBV3-1 with TRBJ2-3; D remains ambiguous. Germline V gene data show CDR1 as LGHDT and CDR2 as YNNKEL (reference sequence). Trimming removed 2 bases at V and 5 bases at J, with 5 bases between. The CDR3 runs to 12 residues. CDR3 sequence: CASSQYQDTQYF. CDR3 nucleotides: TGTGCCAGCAGCCAATATCAAGATACGCAGTATTTT.

V gene TRBV5-1 combines with J gene TRBJ2-1; 12 bases are a match to TRBD2. This CDR3 region has 20 residues. Germline values: CDR1 SGHRS, CDR2 YFSETQ. The V and J ends lost 0 bases and 4 bases, in that order; junction bases with no gene match: 14. In DNA form, the CDR3 reads TGCGCCAGCAGCTTGGCCCGTCTAGCGGGAGGGAAGTGGGGGTACAATGAGCAGTTCTTC. It is translated as CASSLARLAGGKWGYNEQFF.

The chain is built from TRBV7-9 and TRBJ1-6; no firm D call. Germline CDR1 is SEHNR and CDR2 is FQNEAQ (reference sequence). Trimming took 1 base from V and 8 from J, leaving 9 bases between them. CDR3 length: 14 amino acids. The CDR3 loop is CASSLGYRDSPLHF. The CDR3 DNA reads as TGTGCCAGCAGCTTAGGATATCGGGATTCACCCCTCCACTTT.

This clonotype was seen a handful of times. The V gene is TRBV12-3 or TRBV12-4, the J gene TRBJ2-4, with 8 bases fitting TRBD2. The J call may be wrong; the DNA end is better matched by TRBJ2-5. This CDR3 region has 15 residues. The CDR3 DNA reads as TGTGCCAGCAGCAAAGGACTAGCTAGCCAAGAGACCCAGTACTTC. Translating it yields CASSKGLASQETQYF.

A word on this clonotype: Relative to the germline gene, one junction end is altered; a read error may explain this. The chain uses TRBV18 and TRBJ2-3; D call uncertain. The CDR3 totals 14 residues. Germline V gives CDR1 KGHSH, CDR2 LQKENI. The CDR3 reads CAGSPLWSTDTQYF. The DNA for the CDR3 is TGTGCCGGCTCACCTCTGTGGAGCACAGATACGCAGTATTTT.

In regard to this clonotype: This may arise from a read error, as a much more abundant clone is one base away. This sequence joins TRBV12-3 or TRBV12-4 and TRBJ2-1; 9 bases align to TRBD1. Trimming at V came to 5 bases and at J to 13 bases, leaving 12 bases not matched to a gene. The CDR3 runs to 14 residues. The CDR3: CASSPGTGQETQFF. The CDR3 DNA reads as TGTGCCAGCAGTCCCGGGACAGGGCAAGAGACCCAGTTCTTC.

The sample holds a few counts of this clonotype. V gene TRBV20-1 combines with J gene TRBJ1-1, with a possible D match to TRBD1 (5 bases). Germline lookup yields CDR1 DFQATT and CDR2 SNEGSKA (reference sequence). Trimming left V 0 bases short and J 9 bases short, with 11 bases between. The CDR3 has 12 residues. The CDR3 DNA reads TGCAGTGCTAGAGATTTCGGGGGAAAAGCTTTCTTT. Translating it yields CSARDFGGKAFF.

This clonotype was seen only a few times. This sequence joins TRBV28 and TRBJ1-6; D remains unclear. This CDR3 has 12 amino acids. CDR1 and CDR2 from the germline V gene are MDHEN and SYDVKM. V gave up 6 bases and J gave up 6 bases, with 6 bases separating them. The CDR3 region has the DNA TGTGCCAGCAGGGGGATTAATTCACCCCTCCACTTT. Its protein is CASRGINSPLHF. The whole variable domain, filled in from reference TRBV28 and TRBJ1-6, reads DVKVTQSSRYLVKRTGEKVFLECVQDMDHENMFWYRQDPGLGLRLIYFSYDVKMKEKGDIPEGYSVSREKKERFSLILESASTNQTSMYLCASRGINSPLHFGNGTRLTVT.

Ten or more counts support this clonotype. The rearrangement uses TRBV7-2 and TRBJ1-2; no definite D call. The CDR3 is 15 amino acids. The germline V gene encodes CDR1 SGHTA and CDR2 FQGNSA. The germline V and J ends were trimmed by 5 bases and 4 bases, with 17 bases remaining between them. The CDR3 DNA follows: TGTGCCAGCAGCCTCCGACCGACAATTCCCTATGGCTACACCTTC. This translates into CASSLRPTIPYGYTF.

The rearrangement uses TRBV6-4 and TRBJ1-2, with 7 bases fitting TRBD1. The length of the CDR3 is 13 residues. Germline loops: CDR1 MRHNA, CDR2 SNTAGT. Trimming cost V 5 bases and J 7 bases; bases outside gene matches: 7. The CDR3 coding sequence is TGTGCCAGCAGTCCAACAGGGGAACTTGGCTACACCTTC. Its translation is CASSPTGELGYTF.

CDR3 bases: TGTGCCAGCCTCCCCCATGGTTCGGGGGAAGAGACCCAGTACTTC. Translating it yields CASLPHGSGEETQYF. The chain links TRBV28 to TRBJ2-5; the D gene is possibly TRBD2 (6 bases). The germline V gene has CDR1 MDHEN and CDR2 SYDVKM. CDR3 length equals 15 residues. V lost 8 bases to trimming and J lost 3 bases, with 19 bases between them.

This clonotype was detected only once. Being one base from a much bigger clone, this may be a read error. The chain employs TRBV29-1 and TRBJ1-2; tentative D call: TRBD1 (6 bases). Germline V gene sequence: CDR1 SQVTM, CDR2 ANQGSEA. V lost 0 bases and J lost 7, with 12 bases in between. The CDR3 contains 13 residues. CDR3 sequence reads: CSVEDDAGAGYTF. CDR3 DNA sequence: TGCAGCGTTGAAGATGACGCAGGGGCTGGCTACACCTTC.

This chain joins TRBV6-6 and TRBJ2-3; 9 bases match TRBD1. V shed 6 bases, J shed 5 bases, and the junction held 6 bases outside the gene matches. Germline V gene lookup returns CDR1 MNHNY and CDR2 SVGAGI (reference sequence). The CDR3 extends over 14 amino acids. CDR3 protein: CASRTRQGEDTQYF. The CDR3 nucleotides read TGTGCCAGCAGGACCCGACAGGGGGAAGATACGCAGTATTTT.

This clonotype was observed a few times. This chain uses TRBV20-1 with TRBJ2-7, with D unresolved. Trimming removed 2 bases at V and 5 bases at J, with 7 bases between. The CDR3 totals 11 residues. CDR1 DFQATT and CDR2 SNEGSKA come from the germline V gene (reference sequence). CDR3 DNA: TGCAGTGCTAGAAAGTCCCACGAGCAGTACTTC. It yields the protein CSARKSHEQYF.